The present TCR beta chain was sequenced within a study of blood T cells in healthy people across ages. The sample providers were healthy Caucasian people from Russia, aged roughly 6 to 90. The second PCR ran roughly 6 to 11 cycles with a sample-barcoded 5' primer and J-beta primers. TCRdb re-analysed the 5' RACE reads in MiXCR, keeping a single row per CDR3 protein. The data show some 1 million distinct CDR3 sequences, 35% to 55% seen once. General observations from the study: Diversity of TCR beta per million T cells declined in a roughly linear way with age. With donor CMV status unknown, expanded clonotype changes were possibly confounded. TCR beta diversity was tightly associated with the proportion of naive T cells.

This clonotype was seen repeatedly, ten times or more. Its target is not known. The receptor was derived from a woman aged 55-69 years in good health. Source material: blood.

CDR3 nucleotides: TGTGCCAGCAGTCGGGACAGGGAAGCCTATGGCTACACCTTC. It codes for CASSRDREAYGYTF. The chain uses TRBV6-1 and TRBJ1-2; 9 nucleotides line up with TRBD1. J lost 4 bases, V lost 5 bases, and 5 bases had no gene match. The CDR3 covers 14 residues. Germline V gives CDR1 MNHNS, CDR2 SASEGT.